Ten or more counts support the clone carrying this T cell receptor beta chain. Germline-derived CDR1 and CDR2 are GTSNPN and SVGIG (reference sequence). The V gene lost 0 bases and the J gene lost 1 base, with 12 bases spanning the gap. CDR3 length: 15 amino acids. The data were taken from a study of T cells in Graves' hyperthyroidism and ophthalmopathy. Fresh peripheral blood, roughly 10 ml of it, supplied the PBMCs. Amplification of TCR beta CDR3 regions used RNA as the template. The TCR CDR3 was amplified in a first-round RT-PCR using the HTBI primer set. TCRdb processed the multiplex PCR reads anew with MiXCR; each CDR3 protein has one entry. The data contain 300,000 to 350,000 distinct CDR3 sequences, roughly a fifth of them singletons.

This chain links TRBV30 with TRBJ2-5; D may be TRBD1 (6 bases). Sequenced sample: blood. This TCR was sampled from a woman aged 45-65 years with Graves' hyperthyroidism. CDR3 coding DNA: TGTGCCTGGAGTGTAAACAGGGCTATCCAAGAGACCCAGTACTTC. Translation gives CAWSVNRAIQETQYF.